Described below is a single TCR beta chain sequence and its context. Antigen specificity is unknown. Germline CDR1 is SGHKS and CDR2 is YYEKEE (reference sequence). The CDR3 is made up of 15 amino acids. Trimming pared 0 bases from V and 0 bases from J, leaving 7 bases between. This entry comes from a study of OX40 agonist ivuxolimab in advanced cancers. Study information: A mean age of roughly 62 years, range about 23 to 80, was recorded, and 70% to 85% were male. Partial responses were observed in three patients, of whom one had hepatocellular carcinoma and two had cutaneous melanoma.

Whole-study findings and limits: Patients with a partial response at 0.1-3.0 mg/kg had among the lowest clonal expansion.

The protocol was immunoSEQ multiplex PCR, while the TCRdb copy is restricted to in-frame clones and leaves out a portion. The sample lists fewer than 85,000 clones, about 84% seen once, with 0.5% to 0.65% in the top ten. V gene TRBV5-5 combines with J gene TRBJ1-5, with D unclear. Sample: CD4+ or CD8+ T cells sorted from blood, taken in a trial of the OX40 agonist ivuxolimab. The sequence derives from an adult with an advanced solid tumor such as melanoma, head and neck, liver or kidney cancer. CDR3 bases: TGTGCCAGCAGCTTGGCCGCGGGTAGCAATCAGCCCCAGCATTTT. This translates into CASSLAAGSNQPQHF. The full variable domain, in which reference TRBV5-5 and TRBJ1-5 provide the parts outside the CDR3, is DAGVTQSPTHLIKTRGQQVTLRCSPISGHKSVSWYQQVLGQGPQFIFQYYEKEERGRGNFPDRFSARQFPNYSSELNVNALLLGDSALYLCASSLAAGSNQPQHFGDGTRLSIL.